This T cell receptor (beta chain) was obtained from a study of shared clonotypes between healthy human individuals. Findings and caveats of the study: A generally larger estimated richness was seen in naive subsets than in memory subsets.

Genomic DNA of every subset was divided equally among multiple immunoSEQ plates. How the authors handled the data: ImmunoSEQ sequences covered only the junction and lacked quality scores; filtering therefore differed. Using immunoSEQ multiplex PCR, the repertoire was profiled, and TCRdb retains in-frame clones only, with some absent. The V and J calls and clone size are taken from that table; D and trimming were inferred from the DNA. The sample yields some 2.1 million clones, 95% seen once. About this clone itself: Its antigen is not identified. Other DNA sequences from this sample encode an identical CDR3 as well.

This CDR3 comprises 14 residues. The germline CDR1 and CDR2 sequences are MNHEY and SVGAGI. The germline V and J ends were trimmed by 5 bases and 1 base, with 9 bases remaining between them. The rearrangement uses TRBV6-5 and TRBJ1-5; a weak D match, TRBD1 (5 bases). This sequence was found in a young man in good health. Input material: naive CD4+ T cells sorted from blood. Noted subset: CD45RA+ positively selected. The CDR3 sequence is CASSRDRSNQPQHF. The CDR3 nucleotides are TGTGCCAGCAGTCGAGACAGAAGCAATCAGCCCCAGCATTTT.